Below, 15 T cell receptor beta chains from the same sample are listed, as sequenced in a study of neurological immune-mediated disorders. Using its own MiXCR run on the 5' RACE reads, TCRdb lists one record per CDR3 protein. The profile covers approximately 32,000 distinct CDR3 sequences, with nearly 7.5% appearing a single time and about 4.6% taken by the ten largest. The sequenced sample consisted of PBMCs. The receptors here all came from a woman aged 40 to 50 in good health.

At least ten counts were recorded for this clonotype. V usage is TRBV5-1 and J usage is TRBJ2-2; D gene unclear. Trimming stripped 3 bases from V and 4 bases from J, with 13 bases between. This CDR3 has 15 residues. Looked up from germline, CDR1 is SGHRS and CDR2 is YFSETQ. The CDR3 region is CASSSQVAGTGELFF. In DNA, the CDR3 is TGCGCCAGCAGCTCCCAGGTAGCTGGCACCGGGGAGCTGTTTTTT. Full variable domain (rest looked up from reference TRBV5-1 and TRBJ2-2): KAGVTQTPRYLIKTRGQQVTLSCSPISGHRSVSWYQQTPGQGLQFLFEYFSETQRNKGNFPGRFSGRQFSNSRSEMNVSTLELGDSALYLCASSSQVAGTGELFFGEGSRLTVL.

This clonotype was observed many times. CDR3 DNA: TGCAGTGCTCGACTAGCGGGGGGGCGGGAGACCCAGTACTTC. This encodes CSARLAGGRETQYF. The genes are TRBV20-1 and TRBJ2-5; 14 bases fit TRBD2. This CDR3 region has 14 residues. Germline V gene lookup returns CDR1 DFQATT and CDR2 SNEGSKA (reference sequence). V was clipped by 5 bases and J by 5 bases; unmatched bases: 4.

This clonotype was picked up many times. In DNA form, the CDR3 reads TGTGCCAGCAGCTCCCCCCCAGGACTAGCGGCGCTATACTCTAGCACAGATACGCAGTATTTT. It yields the protein CASSSPPGLAALYSSTDTQYF. The chain joins TRBV11-2 to TRBJ2-3; 10 nucleotides align to TRBD2. The ends lost 4 bases at V and 0 bases at J; junction bases unmatched: 19. The CDR3 is 21 residues long. Germline CDR1 SGHAT, CDR2 FQNNGV.

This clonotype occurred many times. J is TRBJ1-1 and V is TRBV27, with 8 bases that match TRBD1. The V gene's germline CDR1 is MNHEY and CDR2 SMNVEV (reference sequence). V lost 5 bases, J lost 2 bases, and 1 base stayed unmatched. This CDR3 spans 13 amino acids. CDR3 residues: CASSQGANTEAFF. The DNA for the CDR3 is TGTGCCAGCAGTCAGGGGGCAAACACTGAAGCTTTCTTT.

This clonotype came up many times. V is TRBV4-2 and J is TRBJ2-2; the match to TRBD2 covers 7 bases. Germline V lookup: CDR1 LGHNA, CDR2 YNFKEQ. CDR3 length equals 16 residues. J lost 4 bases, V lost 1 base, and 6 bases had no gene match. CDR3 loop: CASSQAGLDPTGELFF. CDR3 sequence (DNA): TGTGCCAGCAGCCAAGCCGGACTAGACCCCACCGGGGAGCTGTTTTTT.

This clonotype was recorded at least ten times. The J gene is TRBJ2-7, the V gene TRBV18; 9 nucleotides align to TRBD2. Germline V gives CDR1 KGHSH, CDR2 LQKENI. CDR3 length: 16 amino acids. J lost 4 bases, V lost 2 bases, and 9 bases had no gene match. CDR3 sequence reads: CASSPGDLAGPYEQYF. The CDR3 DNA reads TGTGCCAGCTCACCAGGGGATCTAGCGGGACCTTACGAGCAGTACTTC.

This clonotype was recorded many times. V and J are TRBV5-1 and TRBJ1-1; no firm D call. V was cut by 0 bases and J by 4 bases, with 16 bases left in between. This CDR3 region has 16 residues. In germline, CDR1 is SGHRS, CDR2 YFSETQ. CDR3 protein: CASSLAGSDGFTEAFF. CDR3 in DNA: TGCGCCAGCAGCTTGGCTGGCAGCGACGGATTCACTGAAGCTTTCTTT.

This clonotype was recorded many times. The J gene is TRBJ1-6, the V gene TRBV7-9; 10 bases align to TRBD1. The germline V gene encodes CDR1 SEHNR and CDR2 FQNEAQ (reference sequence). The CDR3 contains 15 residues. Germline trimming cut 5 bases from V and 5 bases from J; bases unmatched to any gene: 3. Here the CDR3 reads CASSGGQGHNSPLHF. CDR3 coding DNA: TGTGCCAGCAGCGGGGGACAGGGGCATAATTCACCCCTCCACTTT.

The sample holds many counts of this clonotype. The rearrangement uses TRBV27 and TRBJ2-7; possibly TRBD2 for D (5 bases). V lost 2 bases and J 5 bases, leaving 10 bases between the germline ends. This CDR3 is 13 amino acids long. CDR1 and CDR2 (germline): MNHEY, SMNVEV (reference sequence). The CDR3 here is CASSLKGSDEQYF. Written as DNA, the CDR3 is TGTGCCAGCAGTTTAAAAGGGAGCGACGAGCAGTACTTC.

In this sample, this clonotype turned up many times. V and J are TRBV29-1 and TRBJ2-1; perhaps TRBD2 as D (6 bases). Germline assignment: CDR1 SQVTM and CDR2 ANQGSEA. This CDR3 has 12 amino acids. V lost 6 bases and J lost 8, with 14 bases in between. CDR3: CSVAGDSHEQFF. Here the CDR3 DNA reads TGCAGCGTAGCTGGGGACTCGCATGAGCAGTTCTTC.

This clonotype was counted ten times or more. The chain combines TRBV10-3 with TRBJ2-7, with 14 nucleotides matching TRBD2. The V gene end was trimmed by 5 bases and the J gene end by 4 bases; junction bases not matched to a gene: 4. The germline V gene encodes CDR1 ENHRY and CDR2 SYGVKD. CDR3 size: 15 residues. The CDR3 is CAISRGLAGDYEQYF. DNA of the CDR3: TGTGCCATCAGTAGGGGACTAGCGGGGGATTACGAGCAGTACTTC.

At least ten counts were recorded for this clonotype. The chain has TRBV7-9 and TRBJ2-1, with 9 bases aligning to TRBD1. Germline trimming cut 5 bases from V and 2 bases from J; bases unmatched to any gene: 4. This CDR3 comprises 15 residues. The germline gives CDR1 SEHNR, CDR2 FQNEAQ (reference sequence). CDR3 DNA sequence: TGTGCCAGCAGCCCGGACAGGGGTGCCTACAATGAGCAGTTCTTC. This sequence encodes CASSPDRGAYNEQFF.

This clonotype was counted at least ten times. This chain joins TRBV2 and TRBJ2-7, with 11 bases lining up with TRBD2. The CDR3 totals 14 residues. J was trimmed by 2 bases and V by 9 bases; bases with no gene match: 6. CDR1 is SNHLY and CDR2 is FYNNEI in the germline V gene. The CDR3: CASTGTSGTYEQYV. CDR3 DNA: TGTGCCAGTACCGGGACTAGCGGAACCTACGAGCAGTACGTC.

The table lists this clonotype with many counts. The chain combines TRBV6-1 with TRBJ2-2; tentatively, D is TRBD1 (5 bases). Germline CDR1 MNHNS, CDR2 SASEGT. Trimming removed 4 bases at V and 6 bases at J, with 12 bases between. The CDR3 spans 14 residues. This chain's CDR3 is CASSALDSPGELFF. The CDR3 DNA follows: TGTGCCAGCAGTGCGTTAGACAGTCCCGGGGAGCTGTTTTTT.

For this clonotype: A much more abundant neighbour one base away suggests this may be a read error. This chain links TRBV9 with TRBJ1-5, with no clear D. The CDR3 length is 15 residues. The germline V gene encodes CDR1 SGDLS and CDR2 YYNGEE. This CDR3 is CVSSPTGRGNQPQHF. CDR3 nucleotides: TGTGTCAGCAGCCCTACCGGACGGGGTAATCAGCCCCAGCATTTT.